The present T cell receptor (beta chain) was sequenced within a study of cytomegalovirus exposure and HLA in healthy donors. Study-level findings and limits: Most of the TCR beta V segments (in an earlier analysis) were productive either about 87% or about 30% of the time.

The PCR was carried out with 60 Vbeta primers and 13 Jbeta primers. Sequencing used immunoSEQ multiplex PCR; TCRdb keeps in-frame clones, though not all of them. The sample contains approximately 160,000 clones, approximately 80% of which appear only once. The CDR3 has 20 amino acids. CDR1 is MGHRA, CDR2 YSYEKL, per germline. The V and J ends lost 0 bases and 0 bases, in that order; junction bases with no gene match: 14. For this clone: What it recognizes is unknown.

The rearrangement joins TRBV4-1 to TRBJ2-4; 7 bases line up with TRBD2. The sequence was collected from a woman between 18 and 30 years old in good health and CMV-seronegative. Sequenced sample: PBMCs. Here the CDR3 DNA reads TGCGCCAGCAGCCAAGATCCGCTAGCGGAAAAACAGGTAGCCAAAAACATTCAGTACTTC. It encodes CASSQDPLAEKQVAKNIQYF.